A single sample gave rise to the 8 T cell receptor beta chains below, sequenced in a study of graft-versus-host responses after intestinal transplantation. Here immunoSEQ multiplex PCR was the method, and the copy in TCRdb shows in-frame clones only, minus some. Among fewer than 120,000 clones listed, around 93% were seen once. No antigens are known for them. The sample consisted of unstimulated CD8+ T cells sorted from spleen or lymph node cells, taken before intestinal transplant. These receptors were collected from a human donor who received an intestinal transplant.

The DNA of the CDR3 is TGTGCCAGCAGTGGGGGGATAAACACTGAAGCTTTCTTT. Amino acid sequence: CASSGGINTEAFF. The chain has TRBV6-1 and TRBJ1-1, with a tentative D call TRBD1 (5 bases). This CDR3 is built from 13 residues. V lost 4 bases and J 2 bases, leaving 8 bases between the germline ends. Per germline, CDR1 MNHNS and CDR2 SASEGT.

The chain carries TRBV6-5 and TRBJ1-5; tentative D call: TRBD1 (6 bases). The germline V gene encodes CDR1 MNHEY and CDR2 SVGAGI. V gave up 6 bases and J gave up 12 bases, with 18 bases separating them. The CDR3 loop spans 13 amino acids. DNA for the CDR3: TGTGCCAGCAGCCTCAATCGACAGGAGGGCCAGCATTTT. This codes for CASSLNRQEGQHF.

This clone occurred once. V gene TRBV5-1 combines with J gene TRBJ2-7; 7 bases map to TRBD2. Looked up from germline, CDR1 is SGHRS and CDR2 is YFSETQ. Losses at the gene ends were 0 bases for V and 2 bases for J; bases not matched to a gene: 2. This CDR3 comprises 14 residues. The CDR3 bases are TGCGCCAGCAGCTTGGGAGCGGGGACCTACGAGCAGTACTTC. Translated, it gives CASSLGAGTYEQYF.

The gene calls are TRBV25-1 and TRBJ2-1, with 12 bases identical to TRBD1. Per the germline V gene, CDR1 is MGHDK and CDR2 is SYGVNS. V lost 6 bases and J lost 10; bases outside the gene matches: 10. The CDR3 loop spans 15 amino acids. CDR3: CASSLRDRGLGEQFF. The CDR3 nucleotides are TGTGCCAGCAGCCTCCGGGACAGGGGGCTCGGGGAGCAGTTCTTC.

The V gene is TRBV13, the J gene TRBJ2-5, with D possibly called TRBD1 or TRBD2 (6 bases each). Germline CDR1 PRHDT, CDR2 FYEKMQ (reference sequence). The V and J ends lost 5 bases and 5 bases respectively, with 18 bases between them. There are 15 residues in the CDR3. Here the CDR3 DNA reads TGTGCCAGCAGCCCTCGTGGGGGGCCTGGTGAGACCCAGTACTTC. It specifies CASSPRGGPGETQYF. The whole variable domain, remainder taken from reference TRBV13 and TRBJ2-5, is AAGVIQSPRHLIKEKRETATLKCYPIPRHDTVYWYQQGPGQDPQFLISFYEKMQSDKGSIPDRFSAQQFSDYHSELNMSSLELGDSALYFCASSPRGGPGETQYFGPGTRLLVL.

The J gene is TRBJ1-2, the V gene TRBV29-1; weak D call: TRBD1 (6 bases). Germline CDR1 and CDR2: SQVTM and ANQGSEA. The CDR3 has 12 residues. V gave up 3 bases and J gave up 3 bases, with 8 bases separating them. The CDR3 reads CSVDPGDYGYTF. Written as DNA, the CDR3 is TGCAGCGTTGACCCAGGGGACTATGGCTACACCTTC.

The chain carries TRBV30 and TRBJ2-2; D unresolved. This CDR3 has 13 residues. Germline V lookup: CDR1 GTSNPN, CDR2 SVGIG (reference sequence). The V end was cut by 5 bases, the J end by 2 bases, with 9 bases between. The CDR3 nucleotides are TGTGCCTGGTGGGAACGAAACACCGGGGAGCTGTTTTTT. This codes for CAWWERNTGELFF.

V is TRBV5-1 and J is TRBJ2-7; D unresolved. V was shortened by 0 bases and J by 6 bases, with 7 bases between the two germline ends. The CDR3 loop spans 12 amino acids. The germline CDR1 and CDR2 sequences are SGHRS and YFSETQ. The CDR3 is CASSLGRGEQYF. The CDR3 DNA follows: TGCGCCAGCAGCTTGGGGCGAGGCGAGCAGTACTTC.